These T cell receptor beta chains were read from a single sample in a study of response to subunit inactivated influenza vaccine. TCRdb re-analysed the RT-PCR reads in MiXCR, keeping a single row per CDR3 protein. The top ten clones hold about 12% of a sample with approximately 530,000 distinct CDR3 sequences, roughly 7.9% of them seen once. This specimen consisted of PBMCs from blood, obtained less than 30 months after vaccination. The receptors shown here come from a man between 45 and 75 years old who received an inactivated influenza vaccine. Both conserved end residues are part of each CDR3. The D gene is left open where the match is weak. Some rows have no size entry. The others give once, few or many, or a class for an expanded clone.

TRBV6-5	.	.	TRBJ1-1	CASSYLGDTEAFF	TGTGCCAGCAGTTACCTCGGGGACACTGAAGCTTTCTTT
TRBV20-1	.	.	TRBJ1-1	CSARDPGEVPPEAFF	TGCAGTGCTAGAGATCCGGGCGAAGTGCCACCTGAAGCTTTCTTT
TRBV18	TRBD2	few	TRBJ2-1	CASSPLGTSGVGANNEQFF	TGCGCCAGCTCACCACTTGGGACTAGCGGCGTCGGCGCAAACAATGAGCAGTTCTTC
TRBV2	.	.	TRBJ2-7	CASRRTQYYEQYF	TGTGCCAGCAGGCGGACACAGTACTACGAGCAGTACTTC
TRBV6-2/TRBV6-3	.	.	TRBJ2-1	CASSYARLNNEQFF	TGTGCCAGCAGTTACGCCAGACTGAATAATGAGCAGTTCTTC
TRBV5-1	.	.	TRBJ1-1	CASSEVNGEAFF	TGCGCCAGCAGCGAAGTCAACGGTGAAGCTTTCTTT
TRBV5-5	TRBD1	many	TRBJ1-6	CASSSPGQVFSPLHF	TGTGCCAGCAGCTCACCGGGACAGGTTTTCTCACCCCTCCACTTT
TRBV11-2	.	.	TRBJ1-2	CASSLTGRDGYTF	TGTGCCAGCAGCTTAACAGGGAGGGATGGCTACACCTTC
TRBV6-1	.	.	TRBJ2-1	CASRPGHVYNEQFF	TGTGCCAGCAGACCGGGACACGTTTACAATGAGCAGTTCTTC
TRBV20-1	TRBD1	.	TRBJ2-5	CSSRDPSGQGKRETQYF	TGCAGTTCTAGAGATCCTTCAGGACAGGGAAAAAGAGAGACCCAGTACTTC
TRBV20-1	.	many	TRBJ2-5	CSARDYGDSRETQYF	TGCAGTGCTAGAGATTATGGGGATAGTAGAGAGACCCAGTACTTC
TRBV3-1	.	many	TRBJ2-2	CASSHGRNTGELFF	TGTGCCAGCAGCCACGGACGGAACACCGGGGAGCTGTTTTTT
TRBV24-1	TRBD1	many	TRBJ1-6	CATSDSRDRFQALHF	TGTGCCACCAGTGATTCCAGGGACAGATTTCAAGCCCTCCACTTT